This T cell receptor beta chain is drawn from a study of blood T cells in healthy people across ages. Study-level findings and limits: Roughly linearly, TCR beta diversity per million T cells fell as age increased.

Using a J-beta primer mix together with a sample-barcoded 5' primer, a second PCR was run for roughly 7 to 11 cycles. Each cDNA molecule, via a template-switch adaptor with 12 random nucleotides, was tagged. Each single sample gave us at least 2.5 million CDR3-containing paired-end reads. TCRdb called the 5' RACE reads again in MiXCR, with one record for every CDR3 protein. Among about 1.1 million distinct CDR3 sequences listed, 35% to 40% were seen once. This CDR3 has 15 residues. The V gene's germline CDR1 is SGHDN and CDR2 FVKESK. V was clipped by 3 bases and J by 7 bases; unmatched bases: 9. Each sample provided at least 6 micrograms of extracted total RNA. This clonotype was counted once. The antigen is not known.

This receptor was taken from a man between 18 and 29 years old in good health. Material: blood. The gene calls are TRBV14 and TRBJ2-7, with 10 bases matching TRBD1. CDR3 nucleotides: TGTGCCAGCAGCCAGGGACAGGGGAGATACAATGAGCAGTACTTC. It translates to CASSQGQGRYNEQYF.